The clone carrying this T cell receptor (beta chain) was observed a handful of times. The V end was cut by 6 bases, the J end by 1 base, with 15 bases between. CDR3 size: 15 residues. Germline V gives CDR1 MNHNS, CDR2 SASEGT. Combining iRepertoire HTBI primers with Arm-PCR of CDR3 regions, the authors built TCR beta libraries. TCRdb itself ran the multiplex PCR reads through MiXCR, one entry per CDR3 protein. The sample records 500,000 to 700,000 distinct CDR3 sequences, about 32% being singletons. These data come from a study of regulatory T cells in long-lasting Graves disease. As for time point: persistent/refractory GD, antithyroid drugs over 5 years with positive TRAb. PBMC RNA served as the TCR library source.

Here the sequenced sample was peripheral blood mononuclear cells (PBMCs), taken when the disease was refractory, from a patient treated with antithyroid drugs. This TCR was sampled from a female donor with Graves disease. V usage is TRBV6-1 and J usage is TRBJ2-5; D is perhaps TRBD1 (6 bases). The CDR3 sequence: CASSPDSLFQETQYF. The CDR3 region has the DNA TGTGCCAGCAGCCCGGACAGCCTTTTCCAAGAGACCCAGTACTTC.